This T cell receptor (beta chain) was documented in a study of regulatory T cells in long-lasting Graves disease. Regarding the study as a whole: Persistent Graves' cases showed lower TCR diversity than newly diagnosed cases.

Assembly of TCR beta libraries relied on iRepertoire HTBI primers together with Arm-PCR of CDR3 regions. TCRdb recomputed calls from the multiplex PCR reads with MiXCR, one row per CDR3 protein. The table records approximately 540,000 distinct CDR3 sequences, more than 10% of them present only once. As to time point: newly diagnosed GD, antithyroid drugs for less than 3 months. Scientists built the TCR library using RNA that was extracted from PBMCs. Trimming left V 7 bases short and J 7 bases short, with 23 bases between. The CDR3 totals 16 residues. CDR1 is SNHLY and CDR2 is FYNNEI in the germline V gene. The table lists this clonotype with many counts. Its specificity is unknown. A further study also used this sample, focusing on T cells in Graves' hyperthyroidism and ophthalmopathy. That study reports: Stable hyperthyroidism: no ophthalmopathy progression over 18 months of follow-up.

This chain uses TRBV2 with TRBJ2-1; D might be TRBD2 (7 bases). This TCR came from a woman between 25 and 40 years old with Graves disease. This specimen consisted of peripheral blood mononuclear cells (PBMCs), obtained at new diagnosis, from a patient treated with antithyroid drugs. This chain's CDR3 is CASNLRPNRGANEQFF. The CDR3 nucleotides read TGTGCCAGCAATTTGCGTCCTAACCGGGGGGCGAATGAGCAGTTCTTC.